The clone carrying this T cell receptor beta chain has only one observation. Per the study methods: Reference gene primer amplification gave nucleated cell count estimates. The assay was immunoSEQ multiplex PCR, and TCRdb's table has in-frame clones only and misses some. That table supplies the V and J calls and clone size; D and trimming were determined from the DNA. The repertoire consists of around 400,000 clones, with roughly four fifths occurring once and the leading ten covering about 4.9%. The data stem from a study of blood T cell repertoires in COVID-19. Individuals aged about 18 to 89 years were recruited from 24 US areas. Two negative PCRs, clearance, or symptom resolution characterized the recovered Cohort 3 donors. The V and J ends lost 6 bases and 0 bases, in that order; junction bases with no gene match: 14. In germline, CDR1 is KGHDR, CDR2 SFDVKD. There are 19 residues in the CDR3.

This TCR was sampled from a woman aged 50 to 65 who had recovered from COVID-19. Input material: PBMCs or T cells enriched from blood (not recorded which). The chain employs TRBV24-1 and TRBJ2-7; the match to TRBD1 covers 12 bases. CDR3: CATSTRSGQGAGASYEQYF. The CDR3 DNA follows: TGTGCCACCAGTACTAGGTCGGGACAGGGGGCAGGGGCCTCCTACGAGCAGTACTTC.